This T cell receptor beta chain was identified in a study of robustness of blood B and T cell sequencing (dated by TCRdb to 2017 to 2018). Regarding the study in general: The study was designed to determine how much peripheral blood is required to reliably characterize an individual's TCRbeta and IgG repertoires. TCRbeta and IgG repertoires were quantified in each of the ten or so independently drawn blood samples. For technical replicates, two replicate TCRbeta cDNA libraries were prepared from one shared RNA pool that came from a single 10 ml draw. The paper's findings and limits, for the study overall: Combining 3 or 4 tubes (roughly 27-45 ml blood) brought coverage of the top 10,000 TCRbeta clonotypes close to saturation. EDTA tubes required immediate fractionation, limiting use in multi-site collections. Every single 10 ml sample contained the 1,000 most abundant TCRbeta clonotypes from the pooled draws. TCRbeta rarefaction curves did not fully plateau, suggesting under-sequencing or many low-abundance clonotypes. Evidence of cross-contamination, likely from batch processing, showed up in one pair of TCRbeta libraries, so the UMI-sequence pairs shared by that pair of libraries were removed. Across technical replicate libraries, around 95% of the top 10,000 TCRbeta clonotypes in one library were also found in the other. Pooling tubes did not make the overlap of rare TCRbeta clonotypes any better, which implies that much larger blood volumes would be needed to capture those rare clonotypes.

Receptor amplification or capture employed PCR. The listed sequencing device is Illumina MiSeq. cDNA was synthesized with SMARTScribe reverse transcriptase and a 5' template-switch oligo that added a universal priming site. A 12-nucleotide random unique molecular identifier (UMI) was carried by the template-switch oligo, and each cDNA molecule was tagged with this UMI. During reverse transcription, chain-specific reverse primers targeted TCRbeta transcripts. Leftover template-switch adapters were removed by uracil DNA glycosylase treatment, and cDNA was purified using a Qiagen MinElute kit. For the first PCR, roughly 20 cycles were run with KAPA HiFi HotStart ReadyMix and step-out primers, split across four 50 ul reactions. Before any further amplification, the products of the first-round PCR were gel-purified. Illumina Nextera adapters were attached in a second PCR of roughly 8 cycles, and the libraries were then purified and pooled. The UMI barcode for each TCRbeta molecule was captured by a 50-nucleotide 5' read. The authors processed their data as follows. The MIGEC toolkit was used to group reads by UMI into consensus reads. Forward and reverse consensus reads were merged with PEAR to produce final reads. Identical UMI-sequence pairs found in more than one library were treated as cross-sample contamination and removed by a custom decontamination script. MIGMAP, a wrapper around IgBLAST, was used to carry out V(D)J assignment and CDR3 extraction. TCR clonotypes were defined by identical V gene, J gene and CDR3 amino acid sequence; CDR1 and CDR2 were not sequenced. TCRdb redid the processing of the public reads, applying fastp at Q25 and MiXCR, and retained in-frame beta chains. CDR3 protein duplicates are merged, each entry listing the most common genes and DNA. The V and J calls were not made by the authors but by TCRdb's processing. For this sample there are roughly 4,000 distinct CDR3 sequences; roughly half appear just once. The top ten clones comprise around 25% of the sample.

Reading the germline V gene gives CDR1 SNHLY and CDR2 FYNNEI. V loses 3 bases of germline sequence and J loses 3 bases, and the interval between the two ends is 6 bases. The CDR3 numbers 12 residues from cysteine through phenylalanine. Of all the DNA, just the CDR3 is kept, 36 bases in frame from base 1. TCRbeta repertoires were quantified from mRNA rather than genomic DNA, which captures expressed receptors. Buffy coat leukocytes were collected into Trizol, and RNA was extracted with the Direct-zol RNA MiniPrep Plus kit without cell sorting. To separate plasma, buffy coat and red blood cells, the EDTA blood tubes were centrifuged right away at 4 degrees C. About this clonotype itself: No antigen is known for it. Base qualities are not recorded, but no much larger clone differs from it by a single base.

The TCR was taken from a human donor in good health. In this chain, TRBV2 is recombined with TRBJ2-7; a confident D gene designation cannot be given. The sample comprised peripheral blood. The nucleotide sequence reads as follows: TGTGCCAGCAGTGACCCACACTACGAGCAGTACTTC. This yields the protein CASSDPHYEQYF.